Listed here are 4 T cell receptor beta chains from one sample, sequenced in a study of T cell responses to AZD1222 COVID-19 vaccine. Profiled with immunoSEQ multiplex PCR; TCRdb holds only in-frame clones, not every one. The repertoire holds tens of thousands of clones, under 95% seen once, with under 5% in the top ten. This specimen was peripheral blood, taken 28 days after the second AZD1222 dose. The source of these receptors is an adult who received the AZD1222 COVID-19 vaccine.

This chain uses TRBV19 with TRBJ1-2; a possible D gene is TRBD1 (6 bases). The CDR3 is made up of 16 amino acids. Trimming pared 5 bases from V and 6 bases from J, leaving 22 bases between. Germline-derived CDR1 and CDR2 are LNHDA and SQIVND (reference sequence). The CDR3 here is CASSPRQDPLGHGYTF. The CDR3 DNA is TGTGCCAGTAGTCCTCGACAGGACCCGCTGGGCCATGGCTACACCTTC.

V gene TRBV7-3 combines with J gene TRBJ1-1, with a tentative D call TRBD1 (6 bases). The CDR3 runs to 13 residues. CDR1 is SGHTA and CDR2 is FQGTGA in the germline V gene. Trimming took off 1 base at V and 7 bases at J, with 10 bases between the two ends. CDR3 DNA: TGTGCCAGCAGCTTAAGTGGGGGCGTTGAAGCTTTCTTT. It encodes CASSLSGGVEAFF.

The rearrangement joins TRBV5-4 to TRBJ2-7; possibly TRBD2 for D (6 bases). CDR1 and CDR2 from the germline V gene are SGHNT and YYREEE (reference sequence). The CDR3 spans 16 residues. Trimming took 4 bases from V and 7 from J, leaving 24 bases between them. CDR3 sequence (DNA): TGTGCCAGCAGCCGAGAATCTACTGCGGGGCCCTGGGAGCAGTACTTC. Its protein product is CASSRESTAGPWEQYF.

V and J are TRBV6-1 and TRBJ1-2; D is possibly TRBD1 (5 bases). The CDR3 runs to 14 residues. Germline assignment: CDR1 MNHNS and CDR2 SASEGT. Trimming shortened V by 1 base and J by 8 bases, and 14 bases separated the two germline ends. Here the CDR3 DNA reads TGTGCCAGCAGTGAAGTCGGGGACTCAGGAGGCTACACCTTC. This translates into CASSEVGDSGGYTF.